Sequencing of this TCR beta chain was carried out in a study of blood T cell repertoires in COVID-19. Study context: Acute-phase and convalescent COVID-19 samples originated in the United States, Italy and Spain. Sample material is recorded as cDNA or gDNA derived from T cells, B-cell-depleted T cells, or PBMCs.

This CDR3 spans 14 amino acids. V lost 0 bases and J 5 bases, leaving 13 bases between the germline ends. CDR1 is GTSNPN, CDR2 SVGIG, per germline (reference sequence). In the authors' workflow: Amplification of reference gene primers provided the estimated nucleated cell counts. Assay: immunoSEQ multiplex PCR; the TCRdb copy retains only in-frame clones and omits some. V, J and clone size are those of that table, while D and trimming were read from the DNA. The sample shows 60,000 to 70,000 clones, roughly 80% of them seen only once. This receptor was taken from a woman aged 60-70 years with acute or convalescent COVID-19. The chain carries TRBV30 and TRBJ1-2; D perhaps matches TRBD1 (6 bases). Source material: peripheral blood. CDR3 loop: CAWSVHREGYGYTF. The CDR3 DNA reads as TGTGCCTGGAGTGTACACAGGGAAGGGTATGGCTACACCTTC.